One sample yielded the 21 T cell receptor beta chains listed below, sequenced in a study of shared clonotypes between healthy human individuals. Some clones are missing from TCRdb's copy, which holds only in-frame ones; the method was immunoSEQ multiplex PCR. The sample shows around 980,000 clones, about 84% of them seen only once. Material: memory CD4+ T cells from PBMCs. Subset: CD45RA-negative fraction. These receptors all come from a man between 18 and 29 years old in good health. Some clones in this sample may be carry-over from other donors' samples.

The chain is built from TRBV5-1 and TRBJ1-2; D is uncertain. From germline, CDR1 is SGHRS and CDR2 YFSETQ. Trimming took 2 bases from V and 0 from J, leaving 14 bases between them. This CDR3 spans 16 amino acids. The CDR3 nucleotides read TGCGCCAGCAGCTTAAGGAATCCCGATTCTAACTATGGCTACACCTTC. This encodes CASSLRNPDSNYGYTF.

A remark on this clone: Other DNA sequences from this sample encode an identical CDR3 as well. The rearrangement uses TRBV5-1 and TRBJ2-1; 14 bases are shared with TRBD2. Unmatched junction bases numbered 8, after V lost 3 bases and J lost 9 bases. This CDR3 is 16 amino acids long. Germline CDR1 is SGHRS and CDR2 is YFSETQ. CDR3 in amino acids: CASSSRLAGGPSEQFF. For the CDR3, the DNA is TGCGCCAGCAGCTCCAGACTAGCGGGAGGGCCGAGTGAGCAGTTCTTC.

The genes are TRBV7-2 and TRBJ2-3, with D unresolved. Per the germline V gene, CDR1 is SGHTA and CDR2 is FQGNSA. The CDR3 runs to 13 residues. The ends were cut back, 4 bases at V and 4 bases at J, with 9 bases in the middle. The CDR3 nucleotides are TGTGCCAGCAGCTCCGTGGGTTCAGATACGCAGTATTTT. Translated, it gives CASSSVGSDTQYF.

V gene TRBV7-2 combines with J gene TRBJ1-5, with D uncertain. V gave up 5 bases and J gave up 3 bases, with 14 bases separating them. The V gene's germline CDR1 is SGHTA and CDR2 FQGNSA. This CDR3 contains 15 residues. CDR3 in amino acids: CASSKNGEHNQPQHF. The CDR3 nucleotides are TGTGCCAGCAGCAAAAACGGGGAGCACAATCAGCCCCAGCATTTT.

The chain links TRBV30 to TRBJ2-7; possibly TRBD1 for D (6 bases). V lost 0 bases, J lost 5 bases, and 11 bases lay in between. Germline CDR1 reads GTSNPN; CDR2 reads SVGIG (reference sequence). This CDR3 is built from 13 residues. The CDR3 protein is CAWSVQGTHEQYF. CDR3 coding DNA: TGTGCCTGGAGTGTACAGGGAACCCACGAGCAGTACTTC. The whole variable domain, remainder taken from reference TRBV30 and TRBJ2-7, is SQTIHQWPATLVQPVGSPLSLECTVEGTSNPNLYWYRQAAGRGLQLLFYSVGIGQISSEVPQNLSASRPQDRQFILSSKKLLLSDSGFYLCAWSVQGTHEQYFGPGTRLTVT.

This clone was seen a few times. V is TRBV28 and J is TRBJ1-2; perhaps TRBD1 as D (6 bases). Germline-derived CDR1 and CDR2 are MDHEN and SYDVKM. The CDR3 contains 13 residues. V was cut by 6 bases and J by 8 bases, with 16 bases left in between. CDR3 amino acids: CASRSGAGGGYTF. The CDR3 region has the DNA TGTGCCAGCAGATCAGGGGCAGGCGGCGGCTACACCTTC.

The J gene is TRBJ2-7, the V gene TRBV25-1; a possible D gene is TRBD1 (5 bases). Trimming removed 4 bases at V and 8 bases at J, with 9 bases between. This CDR3 contains 11 residues. Germline-derived CDR1 and CDR2 are MGHDK and SYGVNS. CDR3 in amino acids: CASSVQGKQYF. DNA for the CDR3: TGTGCCAGCAGTGTGCAGGGTAAGCAGTACTTC.

The table lists this clone with a few counts. This sequence joins TRBV10-3 and TRBJ2-1; TRBD1 matches 11 bases. The CDR3 runs to 15 residues. Germline-derived CDR1 and CDR2 are ENHRY and SYGVKD. With V trimmed by 10 bases and J by 7 bases, 12 bases remained unmatched. The CDR3 region has the DNA TGTGCCACCGATTCCAGGGACAGGGGGAGGAATGAGCAGTTCTTC. It translates to CATDSRDRGRNEQFF.

For this clone: This specimen includes other DNA sequences encoding the same CDR3. The genes are TRBV5-1 and TRBJ2-7, with 7 bases identical to TRBD1. The V segment lost 0 bases and the J segment 5 bases; nucleotides outside the gene matches: 2. There are 13 residues in the CDR3. In germline, CDR1 is SGHRS, CDR2 YFSETQ. The CDR3 nucleotides read TGCGCCAGCAGCTTGGGACAGGGAAACGAGCAGTACTTC. It specifies CASSLGQGNEQYF.

V gene TRBV7-9 combines with J gene TRBJ2-3, with 12 bases matching TRBD2. This CDR3 region has 16 residues. J lost 6 bases, V lost 6 bases, and 10 bases had no gene match. CDR1 SEHNR and CDR2 FQNEAQ come from the germline V gene (reference sequence). The CDR3 region has the DNA TGTGCCAGCAGGATGACTAGCGGGAGTAGGGCGGATACGCAGTATTTT. Amino acid sequence: CASRMTSGSRADTQYF.

This clone was found a few times. Other DNA sequences in the same sample also yield this CDR3. The genes are TRBV5-1 and TRBJ2-2, with 7 positions matching TRBD1. Unmatched junction bases numbered 0, after V lost 0 bases and J lost 1 base. CDR1 SGHRS and CDR2 YFSETQ come from the germline V gene. The CDR3 contains 15 residues. The CDR3, as DNA: TGCGCCAGCAGCTTGGGGACAGGGAACACCGGGGAGCTGTTTTTT. Translation: CASSLGTGNTGELFF.

The J gene is TRBJ2-7, the V gene TRBV5-1, with 8 positions matching TRBD2. The junction had 7 bases not matched to a gene; V was cut back by 1 base and J by 7 bases. CDR1 is SGHRS, CDR2 YFSETQ, per germline. The CDR3 extends over 14 amino acids. Here the CDR3 reads CASSLTSGGGEQYF. The CDR3 DNA reads TGCGCCAGCAGCTTGACTAGCGGCGGGGGGGAGCAGTACTTC.

This chain links TRBV9 with TRBJ1-1; D remains unclear. The germline V gene encodes CDR1 SGDLS and CDR2 YYNGEE. Trimming removed 4 bases from V and 1 base from J, with 11 bases in between. This CDR3 region has 14 residues. The CDR3 sequence is CASSFRTGNTEAFF. The CDR3 nucleotides are TGTGCCAGCAGCTTCCGGACGGGGAACACTGAAGCTTTCTTT.

This rearrangement joins TRBV4-1 to TRBJ2-3; D may be TRBD2 (8 bases). The CDR3 runs to 17 residues. Germline V CDR1 and CDR2: MGHRA, YSYEKL. The V gene lost 1 base and the J gene lost 2 bases, with 16 bases spanning the gap. The CDR3: CASSQAGGGWTTDTQYF. CDR3 sequence (DNA): TGCGCCAGCAGCCAAGCGGGAGGGGGCTGGACCACAGATACGCAGTATTTT.

This chain uses TRBV20-1 with TRBJ2-1; D may correspond to TRBD1 or TRBD2 (5 bases each). The V gene lost 7 bases and the J gene lost 10 bases, with 11 bases spanning the gap. The CDR3 is 10 amino acids. The germline CDR1 and CDR2 sequences are DFQATT and SNEGSKA (reference sequence). DNA of the CDR3: TGCAGTGTAGATGGGACCGAGCAGTTCTTC. Encoded protein: CSVDGTEQFF.

The table lists this clone with a few counts. The V gene is TRBV5-4, the J gene TRBJ2-5; 8 nucleotides align to TRBD1. The CDR3 spans 15 residues. CDR1 and CDR2 (germline): SGHNT, YYREEE (reference sequence). V lost 4 bases to trimming and J lost 1 base; unmatched junction nucleotides: 6. CDR3 in DNA: TGTGCCAGCAGCCCAGACAGGGGCACCCAAGAGACCCAGTACTTC. Translated, it gives CASSPDRGTQETQYF. Supplemented by reference TRBV5-4 and TRBJ2-5, the full variable domain reads ETGVTQSPTHLIKTRGQQVTLRCSSQSGHNTVSWYQQALGQGPQFIFQYYREEENGRGNFPPRFSGLQFPNYSSELNVNALELDDSALYLCASSPDRGTQETQYFGPGTRLLVL.

This clone came up a few times. J is TRBJ1-5 and V is TRBV18, with D uncertain. The CDR3 runs to 14 residues. Germline values: CDR1 KGHSH, CDR2 LQKENI. Trimming cost V 2 bases and J 5 bases, with 10 bases left between them. The CDR3 DNA is TGTGCCAGCTCACCATCTAGCGGGGATCAGCCCCAGCATTTT. Protein: CASSPSSGDQPQHF.

This clone was seen a single time. Here the CDR3 DNA reads TGTGCCAGCAGCTTCCCCAGCGGGAGTAGCACAGATACGCAGTATTTT. This translates into CASSFPSGSSTDTQYF. The chain recombines TRBV5-8 with TRBJ2-3; 8 nucleotides match TRBD2. The CDR3 spans 16 residues. Unmatched junction bases numbered 5, after V lost 2 bases and J lost 0 bases. Germline V CDR1 and CDR2: SGHTS, YDEGEE. Variable domain in full (rest from reference TRBV5-8 and TRBJ2-3): EAGVTQSPTHLIKTRGQQATLRCSPISGHTSVYWYQQALGLGLQFLLWYDEGEERNRGNFPPRFSGRQFPNYSSELNVNALELEDSALYLCASSFPSGSSTDTQYFGPGTRLTVL.

Note on this clone: Other DNA sequences in the same sample also yield this CDR3. This CDR3 is CASSSHMGTEAFF. The CDR3 DNA is TGTGCCAGCAGCTCACACATGGGCACTGAAGCTTTCTTT. This rearrangement joins TRBV7-3 to TRBJ1-1, with D unresolved. V dropped 4 bases and J dropped 4 bases, with 10 bases sitting between them. Per the germline V gene, CDR1 is SGHTA and CDR2 is FQGTGA. The CDR3 runs 13 residues.

As DNA, the CDR3 is TGTGCCAGCAGTTTACAGGGGGCTATTAGCAGCTACACCTTC. Amino acid sequence: CASSLQGAISSYTF. The chain employs TRBV27 and TRBJ1-2, with TRBD1 matching over 8 bases. Trimming took 2 bases from V and 9 from J; bases not matched to a gene: 8. Germline V gene sequence: CDR1 MNHEY, CDR2 SMNVEV (reference sequence). The CDR3 runs to 14 residues.

A single count supports this clone. The chain couples TRBV18 to TRBJ2-3, with TRBD2 matching over 10 bases. Germline V gene data show CDR1 as KGHSH and CDR2 as LQKENI. The CDR3 is made up of 16 amino acids. V was pared by 1 base and J by 5 bases, with 6 bases of the junction left unmatched. DNA for the CDR3: TGTGCCAGCTCACCACTAGCGGGAGGCCCGGGAGATACGCAGTATTTT. Protein product: CASSPLAGGPGDTQYF.